The rows below give T cell receptor beta chains drawn from one sample of a study of control samples from healthy donors and cancer patients. TCRdb keeps only in-frame clones here, not all; method: immunoSEQ multiplex PCR. The data hold 150,000 to 200,000 clones, with approximately 86% observed a single time. Source material: blood. These receptors were taken from a woman aged 25 to 39 in good health. The CDR3 runs from the conserved cysteine through the conserved F or W. Each record gives: clone size, D gene, V gene, J gene, CDR3 protein, CDR3 DNA. D genes are given only for firm matches. Expanded clones are given a class, and other clones once, few, many or no size at all.

NA,NA,TRBV4-1,TRBJ1-1,CASSPVDERPEAFF,TGCGCCAGCAGCCCCGTGGACGAGCGTCCTGAAGCTTTCTTT
NA,NA,TRBV6-2/TRBV6-3,TRBJ2-2,CASSSMDNGNTGELFF,TGTGCCAGCAGCTCCATGGACAACGGGAACACCGGGGAGCTGTTTTTT
NA,TRBD2,TRBV11-2,TRBJ2-5,CASSLLAGSGTQYF,TGTGCCAGCAGCTTACTAGCGGGGTCCGGGACCCAGTACTTC
NA,TRBD1,TRBV15,TRBJ1-2,CATSSPGQGGGYTF,TGTGCCACCAGCAGCCCGGGACAGGGGGGAGGCTACACCTTC
NA,NA,TRBV6-2/TRBV6-3,TRBJ2-5,CASSLRGAASETETQYF,TGTGCCAGCAGTTTAAGGGGAGCGGCGTCCGAGACGGAGACCCAGTACTTC
NA,NA,TRBV12-3/TRBV12-4,TRBJ1-5,CASSSRDQPQHF,TGTGCCAGCAGTTCTAGGGATCAGCCCCAGCATTTT
NA,NA,TRBV15,TRBJ2-5,CATSPSWYQETQYF,TGTGCCACCAGCCCCAGTTGGTACCAAGAGACCCAGTACTTC
NA,TRBD2,TRBV7-9,TRBJ2-2,CASSLTSAGVGAGELFF,TGTGCCAGCAGCTTAACTTCAGCGGGAGTTGGGGCCGGGGAGCTGTTTTTT
NA,NA,TRBV5-1,TRBJ1-1,CASSLALTEAFF,TGCGCCAGCAGCTTAGCTCTCACTGAAGCTTTCTTT
NA,NA,TRBV19,TRBJ2-3,CASSATSTDTQYF,TGTGCCAGTAGTGCGACTAGCACAGATACGCAGTATTTT
NA,TRBD2,TRBV5-8,TRBJ2-3,CASSFLLAGADTQYF,TGTGCCAGCAGCTTCCTGTTAGCGGGAGCAGATACGCAGTATTTT
NA,TRBD1,TRBV29-1,TRBJ1-1,CSVLRGGTEAFF,TGCAGCGTCCTCAGGGGGGGGACTGAAGCTTTCTTT
once,NA,TRBV21-1,TRBJ2-1,CASSKGNFEGRRQFF,TGTGCCAGCAGCAAAGGAAATTTCGAGGGCAGAAGGCAGTTCTTC
NA,NA,TRBV5-1,TRBJ1-1,CASSLRGDRKTEAFF,TGCGCCAGCAGCTTGCGGGGGGATAGGAAAACTGAAGCTTTCTTT
few,TRBD1,TRBV7-2,TRBJ1-6,CASSAAGGSDSPLHF,TGTGCCAGCAGCGCCGCAGGGGGCTCTGATTCACCCCTCCACTTT
NA,TRBD1,TRBV6-6,TRBJ1-2,CASSPLADRRGYTF,TGTGCCAGCAGTCCTCTCGCGGACAGGCGGGGCTACACCTTC
NA,TRBD1,TRBV30,TRBJ1-5,CAWRSGQGGEPQHF,TGTGCCTGGAGGTCTGGACAGGGTGGTGAGCCCCAGCATTTT
NA,TRBD2,TRBV3-1/TRBV3-2,TRBJ2-5,CASSRGTSGETQYF,TGTGCCAGCAGCCGCGGGACTAGCGGAGAGACCCAGTACTTC
NA,TRBD2,TRBV10-3,TRBJ2-7,CAIADSGKAAEQYF,TGTGCCATCGCCGACAGCGGGAAAGCGGCCGAGCAGTACTTC
NA,TRBD2,TRBV7-2,TRBJ2-5,CASSPSGGGGKTQYF,TGTGCCAGCAGCCCGTCGGGCGGGGGGGGCAAGACCCAGTACTTC
NA,TRBD2,TRBV19,TRBJ2-3,CASSIGSGRYTDTQYF,TGTGCCAGTAGTATAGGGAGCGGGAGATACACAGATACGCAGTATTTT
NA,NA,TRBV10-3,TRBJ1-1,CATNSWGSNTEAFF,TGTGCCACCAACTCTTGGGGTTCGAACACTGAAGCTTTCTTT
NA,NA,TRBV7-9,TRBJ2-2,CARNRENTGELFF,TGTGCCAGAAATAGGGAGAACACCGGGGAGCTGTTTTTT
NA,NA,TRBV4-1,TRBJ2-7,CASSQERTSSYEQYF,TGCGCCAGCAGCCAAGAACGGACATCAAGCTACGAGCAGTACTTC
NA,NA,TRBV4-1,TRBJ2-7,CASSQEEGGAYEQYF,TGCGCCAGCAGCCAAGAAGAGGGGGGAGCCTACGAGCAGTACTTC
NA,NA,TRBV6-5,TRBJ2-3,CASSYWGLQTDTQYF,TGTGCCAGCAGTTACTGGGGGCTGCAGACAGATACGCAGTATTTT
NA,TRBD1,TRBV28,TRBJ1-5,CASSLAGQDRHQPQHF,TGTGCCAGCAGTTTAGCCGGACAGGACAGGCATCAGCCCCAGCATTTT
NA,NA,TRBV29-1,TRBJ2-3,CSVEGIGAWGDTQYF,TGCAGCGTTGAAGGGATCGGCGCGTGGGGAGATACGCAGTATTTT
NA,NA,TRBV12-3/TRBV12-4,TRBJ2-2,CASSPFEPGELFF,TGTGCCAGCAGCCCTTTTGAGCCCGGGGAGCTGTTTTTT
NA,NA,TRBV25-1,TRBJ1-3,CASNDAGNRNTIYF,TGTGCCAGCAATGACGCAGGGAATCGAAACACCATATATTTT
NA,NA,TRBV5-1,TRBJ2-2,CASSLDSNTGELFF,TGCGCCAGCAGCTTGGATTCAAACACCGGGGAGCTGTTTTTT
NA,TRBD1,TRBV10-3,TRBJ1-1,CATRDPGGGRAEAFF,TGTGCCACCAGGGACCCAGGGGGCGGGAGAGCTGAAGCTTTCTTT
NA,NA,TRBV20-1,TRBJ1-5,CSASGRENQPQHF,TGCAGTGCTAGTGGCAGGGAAAATCAGCCCCAGCATTTT
once,TRBD2,TRBV9,TRBJ2-5,CASSWGLAGGPQETQYF,TGTGCCAGCAGCTGGGGCCTAGCGGGGGGGCCCCAAGAGACCCAGTACTTC
once,TRBD1,TRBV6-5,TRBJ1-2,CASRSRQGSSGYTF,TGTGCCAGCAGGTCTAGACAGGGAAGTTCAGGCTACACCTTC
NA,NA,TRBV5-4,TRBJ1-2,CASSLSMEFYGYTF,TGTGCCAGCAGCCTGTCCATGGAATTCTATGGCTACACCTTC
NA,NA,TRBV29-1,TRBJ1-1,CSVGSGMNTEAFF,TGCAGCGTTGGGTCAGGGATGAACACTGAAGCTTTCTTT
once,NA,TRBV4-2,TRBJ1-4,CASSQELRSATNEKLFF,TGTGCCAGCAGCCAAGAGCTTCGGTCCGCAACTAATGAAAAACTGTTTTTT
NA,NA,TRBV5-1,TRBJ2-1,CASSLGTTSYNEQFF,TGCGCCAGCAGCTTGGGGACTACCTCCTACAATGAGCAGTTCTTC
NA,NA,TRBV6-2/TRBV6-3,TRBJ1-5,CASSVMSRGNNQPQHF,TGTGCCAGCAGTGTAATGAGCAGGGGCAACAATCAGCCCCAGCATTTT
NA,TRBD2,TRBV27,TRBJ2-2,CASSPIAGPGELFF,TGTGCCAGCAGTCCAATAGCGGGACCCGGGGAGCTGTTTTTT
NA,TRBD2,TRBV4-2,TRBJ2-2,CASSQPTGTSSGELFF,TGTGCCAGCAGCCAACCAACCGGGACTAGCTCCGGGGAGCTGTTTTTT
NA,NA,TRBV19,TRBJ1-1,CATKDRLNTEAFF,TGTGCCACAAAGGACAGACTGAACACTGAAGCTTTCTTT
NA,TRBD1,TRBV5-1,TRBJ1-2,CASSFFSGDRVEGYTF,TGCGCCAGCAGCTTCTTCTCCGGGGACAGGGTAGAAGGCTACACCTTC
NA,NA,TRBV9,TRBJ1-6,CASSVVDRGDSPLHF,TGTGCCAGCAGCGTAGTTGATAGGGGGGATTCACCCCTCCACTTT
NA,NA,TRBV5-1,TRBJ2-2,CASSPRPNTNTGELFF,TGCGCCAGCAGCCCCCGTCCTAACACGAACACCGGGGAGCTGTTTTTT
NA,TRBD2,TRBV7-2,TRBJ2-4,CASSPRVGGNIQYF,TGTGCCAGCAGCCCCCGGGTGGGGGGGAACATTCAGTACTTC
few,NA,TRBV15,TRBJ1-4,CATSRTGNEKLFF,TGTGCCACCAGCAGGACAGGAAATGAAAAACTGTTTTTT
few,NA,TRBV7-8,TRBJ1-3,CASSFRGAGNTIYF,TGTGCCAGCAGCTTCCGGGGGGCCGGAAACACCATATATTTT